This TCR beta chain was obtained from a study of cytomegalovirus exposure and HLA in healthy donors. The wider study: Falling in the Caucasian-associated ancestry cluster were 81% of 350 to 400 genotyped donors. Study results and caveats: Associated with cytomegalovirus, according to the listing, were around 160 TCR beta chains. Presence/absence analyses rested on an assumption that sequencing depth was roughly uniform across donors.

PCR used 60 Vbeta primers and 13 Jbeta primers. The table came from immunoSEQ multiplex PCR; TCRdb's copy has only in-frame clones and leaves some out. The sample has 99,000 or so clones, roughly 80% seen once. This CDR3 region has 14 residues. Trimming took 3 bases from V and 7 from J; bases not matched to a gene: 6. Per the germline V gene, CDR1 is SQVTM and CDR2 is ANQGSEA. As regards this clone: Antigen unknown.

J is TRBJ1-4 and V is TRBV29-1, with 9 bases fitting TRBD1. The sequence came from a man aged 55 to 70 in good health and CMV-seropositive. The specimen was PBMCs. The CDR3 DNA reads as TGCAGCGTTGATTCACAGGGGGCGGGTGAAAAACTGTTTTTT. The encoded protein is CSVDSQGAGEKLFF.